This entry is about one TCR beta chain. What it binds is not known. The V and J ends lost 3 bases and 0 bases, in that order; junction bases with no gene match: 4. The V gene's germline CDR1 is LGHDT and CDR2 YNNKEL (reference sequence). The CDR3 runs to 15 residues. TCRdb re-called the reads through MiXCR, storing one row per CDR3 protein. Here the sample spans around 770,000 distinct CDR3 sequences, almost 30% being singletons. The data originate from a study of T cell repertoires in cytomegalovirus infection. Across the study: Both a matching HLA type and CMV infection were indicated by public TCR beta signatures.

Findings of the study overall: The response measured ex vivo was dominated by TCR beta clonotypes (HLA-C-restricted and CMV-specific). Cumulative public TCR beta family frequency identified carriers of CMV plus the relevant HLA.

Sample: cultured CD8+ T cells from PBMCs, taken from culture after CMV antigen stimulation. This sequence joins TRBV3-1 and TRBJ2-7, with TRBD1 identical over 8 bases. This TCR was recovered from a human donor in good health (CMV status not recorded). Some clones in this sample may be carry-over from other donors' samples. CDR3 coding DNA: TGTGCCAGCAGCCACACGGGACAGGACTCCTACGAGCAGTACTTC. Its translation is CASSHTGQDSYEQYF.